Shown below are 13 T cell receptor beta chains from a single sample sequenced in a study of a mutant IDH1 vaccine in newly diagnosed glioma. Generated by immunoSEQ multiplex PCR, the TCRdb table keeps only in-frame clones and is missing some. This table holds roughly 52,000 clones, about four fifths found once. Noted time point: week 23, last vaccination. The content of each vaccine dose was 300 ug of mutant IDH1 20-mer peptide, and topical imiquimod accompanied it. Their recognized antigens are unknown. Here the sequenced sample was PBMCs, taken from a glioma patient whose treatment included an IDH1 peptide vaccine. The receptor source for this set is a man in his forties with glioma.

The chain joins TRBV29-1 to TRBJ2-1; D not resolved. V was shortened by 7 bases and J by 7 bases, with 8 bases between the two germline ends. There are 10 residues in the CDR3. The germline gives CDR1 SQVTM, CDR2 ANQGSEA. The CDR3 spells CSALRNEQFF. CDR3 in DNA: TGCAGCGCCTTGAGGAATGAGCAGTTCTTC.

V is TRBV2 and J is TRBJ2-3; 8 nucleotides align to TRBD2. V dropped 0 bases and J dropped 3; count of bases not matched to a gene: 5. Germline V gene lookup returns CDR1 SNHLY and CDR2 FYNNEI. The CDR3 is made up of 16 amino acids. DNA for the CDR3: TGTGCCAGCAGTGAAGCGTCCGGGGGGGGAACAGATACGCAGTATTTT. Translation: CASSEASGGGTDTQYF.

V gene TRBV14 combines with J gene TRBJ1-3, with D hard to call. There are 13 residues in the CDR3. Germline values: CDR1 SGHDN, CDR2 FVKESK. V was cut by 3 bases and J by 6 bases, with 9 bases left in between. In DNA form, the CDR3 reads TGTGCCAGCAGCCAGTTCCGCATAAACACCATATATTTT. Translation gives CASSQFRINTIYF.

V usage is TRBV2 and J usage is TRBJ2-2, with TRBD1 matching 7 bases. Germline-derived CDR1 and CDR2 are SNHLY and FYNNEI. The junction had 7 bases not matched to a gene; V was cut back by 10 bases and J by 5 bases. The CDR3 is 13 amino acids. CDR3 sequence (DNA): TGTGCCACCAGGGACAGTAGAACCGGGGAGCTGTTTTTT. Its protein is CATRDSRTGELFF. Supplemented by reference TRBV2 and TRBJ2-2, the full variable domain reads EPEVTQTPSHQVTQMGQEVILRCVPISNHLYFYWYRQILGQKVEFLVSFYNNEISEKSEIFDDQFSVERPDGSNFTLKIRSTKLEDSAMYFCATRDSRTGELFFGEGSRLTVL.

V gene TRBV18 combines with J gene TRBJ2-5; D may be TRBD1 (5 bases). The germline V and J ends were trimmed by 3 bases and 3 bases, with 14 bases remaining between them. CDR3 length: 15 amino acids. CDR1 and CDR2 (germline): KGHSH, LQKENI. CDR3 in DNA: TGTGCCAGCTCACCGCCGGACACCCGTAAAGAGACCCAGTACTTC. This codes for CASSPPDTRKETQYF.

This clone is a singleton in its sample. V is TRBV5-1 and J is TRBJ1-4, with 9 bases fitting TRBD1. The length of the CDR3 is 15 residues. In germline, CDR1 is SGHRS, CDR2 YFSETQ. V dropped 3 bases and J dropped 7; count of bases not matched to a gene: 7. Here the CDR3 reads CASSSQGASGEKLFF. The DNA for the CDR3 is TGCGCCAGCAGCTCACAGGGGGCAAGCGGTGAAAAACTGTTTTTT.

DNA of the CDR3: TGCAGCGTTTCCCCCCGCGTTGGGGAGACCCAGTACTTC. As protein: CSVSPRVGETQYF. V is TRBV29-1 and J is TRBJ2-5; D gene ambiguous. V was clipped by 5 bases and J by 5 bases, with 15 bases between them. The CDR3 is 13 amino acids. Germline CDR1 SQVTM, CDR2 ANQGSEA.

The chain is built from TRBV6-1 and TRBJ1-2, with D maybe TRBD1 (5 bases). Per the germline V gene, CDR1 is MNHNS and CDR2 is SASEGT. The CDR3 length is 11 residues. Trimming took 7 bases from V and 7 from J, leaving 10 bases between them. The CDR3: CASTGRGGYTF. For the CDR3, the DNA is TGTGCCAGCACAGGGCGGGGTGGCTACACCTTC.

This clone was seen a few times. The chain uses TRBV30 and TRBJ1-6; tentative D call: TRBD1 (5 bases). This CDR3 comprises 13 residues. V was cut by 5 bases and J by 6 bases, with 11 bases left in between. Germline assignment: CDR1 GTSNPN and CDR2 SVGIG (reference sequence). DNA of the CDR3: TGTGCCTGGGCCGGGACCATTAATTCACCCCTCCACTTT. Its protein is CAWAGTINSPLHF.

The rearrangement joins TRBV30 to TRBJ2-6; a possible D gene is TRBD1 (5 bases). Trimming cost V 3 bases and J 0 bases, with 9 bases left between them. Per germline, CDR1 GTSNPN and CDR2 SVGIG (reference sequence). The CDR3 runs 15 residues. The CDR3 here is CAWRGRGSGANVLTF. CDR3 bases: TGTGCCTGGAGAGGTAGGGGCTCTGGGGCCAACGTCCTGACTTTC. The full variable domain, completed using reference TRBV30 and TRBJ2-6, is SQTIHQWPATLVQPVGSPLSLECTVEGTSNPNLYWYRQAAGRGLQLLFYSVGIGQISSEVPQNLSASRPQDRQFILSSKKLLLSDSGFYLCAWRGRGSGANVLTFGAGSRLTVL.

This chain joins TRBV2 and TRBJ2-2; D is perhaps TRBD1 (5 bases). The germline V and J ends were trimmed by 0 bases and 4 bases, with 12 bases remaining between them. Germline values: CDR1 SNHLY, CDR2 FYNNEI. The CDR3 extends over 16 amino acids. Written as DNA, the CDR3 is TGTGCCAGCAGTGAAGCGGGCAGGGCAGGCACCGGGGAGCTGTTTTTT. Protein: CASSEAGRAGTGELFF.

This sequence joins TRBV29-1 and TRBJ2-5, with D tentatively TRBD1 or TRBD2 (6 bases each). This CDR3 is 13 amino acids long. Trimming shortened V by 6 bases and J by 5 bases, and 16 bases separated the two germline ends. CDR1 and CDR2 from the germline V gene are SQVTM and ANQGSEA. The CDR3, as DNA: TGCAGCGTGTCAGGGGCCGGGAGTGAGACCCAGTACTTC. It codes for CSVSGAGSETQYF. The variable domain in full, with the rest retrieved from reference TRBV29-1 and TRBJ2-5, is SAVISQKPSRDICQRGTSLTIQCQVDSQVTMMFWYRQQPGQSLTLIATANQGSEATYESGFVIDKFPISRPNLTFSTLTVSNMSPEDSSIYLCSVSGAGSETQYFGPGTRLLVL.

This chain uses TRBV19 with TRBJ1-3, with unresolved D. V lost 5 bases and J lost 3, with 11 bases in between. Germline CDR1 reads LNHDA; CDR2 reads SQIVND (reference sequence). The CDR3 consists of 14 residues. CDR3 DNA: TGTGCCAGTAGTCAGGAACGCATTGGAAACACCATATATTTT. Translated, it gives CASSQERIGNTIYF.